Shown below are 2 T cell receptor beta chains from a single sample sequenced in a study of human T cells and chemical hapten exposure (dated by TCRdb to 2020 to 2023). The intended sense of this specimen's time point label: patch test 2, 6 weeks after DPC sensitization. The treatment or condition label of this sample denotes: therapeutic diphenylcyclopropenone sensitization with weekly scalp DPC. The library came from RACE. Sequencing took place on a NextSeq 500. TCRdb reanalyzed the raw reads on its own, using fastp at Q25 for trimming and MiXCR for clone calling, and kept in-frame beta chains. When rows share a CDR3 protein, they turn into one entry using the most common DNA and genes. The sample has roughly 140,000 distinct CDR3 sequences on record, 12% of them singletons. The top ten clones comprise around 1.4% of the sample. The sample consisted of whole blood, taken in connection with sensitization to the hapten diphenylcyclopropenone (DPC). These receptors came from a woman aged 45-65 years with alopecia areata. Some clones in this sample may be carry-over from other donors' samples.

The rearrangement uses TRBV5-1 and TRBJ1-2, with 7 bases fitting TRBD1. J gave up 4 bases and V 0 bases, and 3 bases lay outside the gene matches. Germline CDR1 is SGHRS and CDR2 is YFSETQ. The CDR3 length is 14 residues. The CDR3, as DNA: TGCGCCAGCAGCTTGGCCGGGACAGTCTATGGCTACACCTTC. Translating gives CASSLAGTVYGYTF.

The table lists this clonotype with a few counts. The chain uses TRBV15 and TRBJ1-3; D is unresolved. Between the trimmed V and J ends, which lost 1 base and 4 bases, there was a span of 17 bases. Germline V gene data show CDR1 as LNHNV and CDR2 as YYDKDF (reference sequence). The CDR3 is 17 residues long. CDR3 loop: CATSRAGGELRGNTIYF. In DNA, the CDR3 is TGTGCCACCAGCAGAGCGGGCGGGGAACTTCGAGGAAACACCATATATTTT.